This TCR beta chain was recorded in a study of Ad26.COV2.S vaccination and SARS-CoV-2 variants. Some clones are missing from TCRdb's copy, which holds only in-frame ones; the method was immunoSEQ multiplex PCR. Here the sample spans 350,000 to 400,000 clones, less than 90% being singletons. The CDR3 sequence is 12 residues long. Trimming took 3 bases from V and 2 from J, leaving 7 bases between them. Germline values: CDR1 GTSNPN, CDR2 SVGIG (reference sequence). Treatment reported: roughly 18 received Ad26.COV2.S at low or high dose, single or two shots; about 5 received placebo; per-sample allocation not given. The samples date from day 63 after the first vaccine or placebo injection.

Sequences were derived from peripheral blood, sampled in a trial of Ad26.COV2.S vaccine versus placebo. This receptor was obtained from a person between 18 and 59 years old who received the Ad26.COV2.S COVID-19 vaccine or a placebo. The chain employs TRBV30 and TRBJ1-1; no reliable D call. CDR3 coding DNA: TGTGCCTGGAGACGGGTTAACACTGAAGCTTTCTTT. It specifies CAWRRVNTEAFF.